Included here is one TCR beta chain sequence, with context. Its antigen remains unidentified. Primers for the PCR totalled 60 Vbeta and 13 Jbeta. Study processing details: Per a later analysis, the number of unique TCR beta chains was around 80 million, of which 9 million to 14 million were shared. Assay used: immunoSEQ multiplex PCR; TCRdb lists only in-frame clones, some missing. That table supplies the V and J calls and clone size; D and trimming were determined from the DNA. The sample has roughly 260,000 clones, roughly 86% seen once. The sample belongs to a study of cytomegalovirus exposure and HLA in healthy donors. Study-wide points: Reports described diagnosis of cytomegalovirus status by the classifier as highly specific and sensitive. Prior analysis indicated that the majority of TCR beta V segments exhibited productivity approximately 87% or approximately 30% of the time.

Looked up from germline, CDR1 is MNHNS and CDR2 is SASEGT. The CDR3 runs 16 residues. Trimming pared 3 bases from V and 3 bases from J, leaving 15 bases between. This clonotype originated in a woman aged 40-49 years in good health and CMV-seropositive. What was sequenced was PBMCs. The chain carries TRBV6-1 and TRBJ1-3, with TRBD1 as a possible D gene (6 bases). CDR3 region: CASSDRTAGRGNTIYF. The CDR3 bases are TGTGCCAGCAGTGACAGGACAGCCGGGCGTGGAAACACCATATATTTT.